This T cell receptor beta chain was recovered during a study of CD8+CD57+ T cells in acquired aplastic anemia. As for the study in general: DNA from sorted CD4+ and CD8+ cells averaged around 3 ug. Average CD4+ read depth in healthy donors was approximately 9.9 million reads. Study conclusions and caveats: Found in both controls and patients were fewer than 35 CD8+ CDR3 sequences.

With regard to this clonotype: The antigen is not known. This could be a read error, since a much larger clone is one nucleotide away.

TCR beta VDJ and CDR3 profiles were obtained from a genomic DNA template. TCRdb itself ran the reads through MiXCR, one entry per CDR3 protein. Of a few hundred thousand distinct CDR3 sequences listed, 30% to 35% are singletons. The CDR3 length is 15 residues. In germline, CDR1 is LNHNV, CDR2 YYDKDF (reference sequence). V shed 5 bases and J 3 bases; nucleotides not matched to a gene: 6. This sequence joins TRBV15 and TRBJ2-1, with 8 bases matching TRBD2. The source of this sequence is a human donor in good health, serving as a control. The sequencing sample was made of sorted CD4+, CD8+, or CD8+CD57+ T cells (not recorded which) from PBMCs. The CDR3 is CATSGREGGYNEQFF. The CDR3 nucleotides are TGTGCCACCAGCGGACGGGAGGGAGGCTACAATGAGCAGTTCTTC.